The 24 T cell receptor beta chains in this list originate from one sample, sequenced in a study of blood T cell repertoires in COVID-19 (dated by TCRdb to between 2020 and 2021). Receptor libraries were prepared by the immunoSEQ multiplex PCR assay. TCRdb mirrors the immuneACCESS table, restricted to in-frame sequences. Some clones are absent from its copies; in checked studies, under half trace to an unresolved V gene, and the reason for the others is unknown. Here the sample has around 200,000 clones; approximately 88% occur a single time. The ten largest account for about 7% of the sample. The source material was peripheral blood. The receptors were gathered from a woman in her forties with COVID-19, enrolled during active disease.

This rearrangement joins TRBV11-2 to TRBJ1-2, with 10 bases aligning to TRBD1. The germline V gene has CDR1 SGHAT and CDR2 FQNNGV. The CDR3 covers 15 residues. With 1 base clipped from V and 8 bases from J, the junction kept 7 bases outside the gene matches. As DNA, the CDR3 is TGTGCCAGCAGCTTAGCCTGGACAGGGGGACGCGGCTACACCTTC. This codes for CASSLAWTGGRGYTF.

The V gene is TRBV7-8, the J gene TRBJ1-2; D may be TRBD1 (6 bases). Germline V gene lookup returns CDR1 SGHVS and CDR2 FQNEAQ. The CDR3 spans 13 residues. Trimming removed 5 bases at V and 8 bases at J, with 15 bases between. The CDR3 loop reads CASSPRTALGYTF. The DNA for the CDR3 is TGTGCCAGCAGCCCAAGGACAGCCCTAGGCTACACCTTC. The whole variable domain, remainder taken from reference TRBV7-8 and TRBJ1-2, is GAGVSQSPRYKVAKRGQDVALRCDPISGHVSLFWYQQALGQGPEFLTYFQNEAQLDKSGLPSDRFFAERPEGSVSTLKIQRTQQEDSAVYLCASSPRTALGYTFGSGTRLTVV.

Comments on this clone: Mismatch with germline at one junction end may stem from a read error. CDR3 residues: CACRAGGTEAFF. The CDR3 bases are TGCGCCTGCAGGGCGGGGGGCACTGAAGCTTTCTTT. The chain has TRBV10-1 and TRBJ1-1, with D tentatively TRBD1 (5 bases). CDR1 and CDR2 from the germline V gene are WNHNN and SYGVQD (reference sequence). The CDR3 contains 12 residues.

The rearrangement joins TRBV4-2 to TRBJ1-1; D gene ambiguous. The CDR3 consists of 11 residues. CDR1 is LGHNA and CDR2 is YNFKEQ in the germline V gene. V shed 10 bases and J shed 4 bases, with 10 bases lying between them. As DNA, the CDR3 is TGTGCCACCCAGGTGAGCACTGAAGCTTTCTTT. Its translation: CATQVSTEAFF.

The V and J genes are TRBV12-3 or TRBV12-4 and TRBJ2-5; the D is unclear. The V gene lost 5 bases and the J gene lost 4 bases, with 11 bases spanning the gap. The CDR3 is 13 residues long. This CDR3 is CASSTVDAETQYF. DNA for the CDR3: TGTGCCAGCAGTACCGTAGATGCAGAGACCCAGTACTTC.

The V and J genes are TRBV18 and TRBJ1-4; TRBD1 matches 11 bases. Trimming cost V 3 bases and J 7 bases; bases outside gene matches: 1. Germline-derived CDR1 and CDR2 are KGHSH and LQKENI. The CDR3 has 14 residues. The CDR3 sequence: CASSPGTGGEKLFF. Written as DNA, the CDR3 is TGTGCCAGCTCACCCGGGACAGGGGGTGAAAAACTGTTTTTT.

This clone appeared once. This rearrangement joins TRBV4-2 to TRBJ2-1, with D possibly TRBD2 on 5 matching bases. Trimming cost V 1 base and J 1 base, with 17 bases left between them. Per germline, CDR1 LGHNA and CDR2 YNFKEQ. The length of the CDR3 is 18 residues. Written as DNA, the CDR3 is TGTGCCAGCAGCCAAGGGTTACTAGGCCCGTTTTCCTACAATGAGCAGTTCTTC. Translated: CASSQGLLGPFSYNEQFF.

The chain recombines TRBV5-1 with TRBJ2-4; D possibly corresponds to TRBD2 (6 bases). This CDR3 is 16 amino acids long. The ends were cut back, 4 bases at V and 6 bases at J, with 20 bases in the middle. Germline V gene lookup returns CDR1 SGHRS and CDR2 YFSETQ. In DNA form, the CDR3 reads TGCGCCAGCAGCCGCCGGTTAGCGGAGGTCTCAAACATTCAGTACTTC. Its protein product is CASSRRLAEVSNIQYF.

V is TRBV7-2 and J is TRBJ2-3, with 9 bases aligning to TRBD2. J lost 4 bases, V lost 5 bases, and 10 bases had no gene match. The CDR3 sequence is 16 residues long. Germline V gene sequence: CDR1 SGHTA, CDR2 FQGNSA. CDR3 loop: CASSPPTSGAPDTQYF. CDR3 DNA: TGTGCCAGCAGCCCTCCGACTAGCGGAGCCCCAGATACGCAGTATTTT.

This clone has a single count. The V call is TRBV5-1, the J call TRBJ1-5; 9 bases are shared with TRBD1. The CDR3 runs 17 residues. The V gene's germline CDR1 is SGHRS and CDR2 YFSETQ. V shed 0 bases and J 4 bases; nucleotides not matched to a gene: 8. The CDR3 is CASSLGDRETQNQPQHF. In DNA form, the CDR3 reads TGCGCCAGCAGCTTGGGGGACAGGGAAACCCAAAATCAGCCCCAGCATTTT.

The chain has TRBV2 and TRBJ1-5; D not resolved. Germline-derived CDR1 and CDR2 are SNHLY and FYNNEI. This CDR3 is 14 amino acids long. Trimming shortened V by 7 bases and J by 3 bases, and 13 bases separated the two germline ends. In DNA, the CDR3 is TGTGCCAGCAAGGTGAACAGCCTCAATCAGCCCCAGCATTTT. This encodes CASKVNSLNQPQHF.

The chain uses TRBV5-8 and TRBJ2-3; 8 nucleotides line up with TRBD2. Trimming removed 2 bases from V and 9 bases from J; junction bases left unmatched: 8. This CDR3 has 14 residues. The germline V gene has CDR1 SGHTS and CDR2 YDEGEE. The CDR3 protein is CASSLEAGEITQYF. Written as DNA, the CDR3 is TGTGCCAGCAGCTTAGAAGCGGGGGAGATCACGCAGTATTTT.

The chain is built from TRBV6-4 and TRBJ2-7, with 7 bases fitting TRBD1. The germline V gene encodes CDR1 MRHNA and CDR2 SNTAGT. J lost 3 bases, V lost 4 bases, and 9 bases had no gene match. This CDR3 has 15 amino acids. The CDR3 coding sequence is TGTGCCAGCAGTGGGGCGGCAGGGGGTCTCTACGAGCAGTACTTC. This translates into CASSGAAGGLYEQYF.

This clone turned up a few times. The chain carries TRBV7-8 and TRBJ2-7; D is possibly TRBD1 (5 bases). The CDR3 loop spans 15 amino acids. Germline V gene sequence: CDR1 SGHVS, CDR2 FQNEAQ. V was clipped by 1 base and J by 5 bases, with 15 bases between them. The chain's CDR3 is CASSLVTGALNEQYF. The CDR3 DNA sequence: TGTGCCAGCAGCTTAGTTACAGGCGCCCTCAACGAGCAGTACTTC.

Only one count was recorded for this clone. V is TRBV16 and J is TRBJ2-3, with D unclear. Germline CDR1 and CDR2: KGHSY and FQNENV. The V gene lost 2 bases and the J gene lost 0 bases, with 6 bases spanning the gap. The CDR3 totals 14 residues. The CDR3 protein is CASSQQASTDTQYF. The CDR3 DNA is TGTGCCAGCAGCCAACAGGCAAGCACAGATACGCAGTATTTT.

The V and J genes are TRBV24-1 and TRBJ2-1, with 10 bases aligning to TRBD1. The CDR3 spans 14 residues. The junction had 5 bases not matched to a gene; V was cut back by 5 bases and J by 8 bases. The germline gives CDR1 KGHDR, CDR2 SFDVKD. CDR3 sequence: CATSGTGGQYEQFF. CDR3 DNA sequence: TGTGCCACCAGTGGGACAGGGGGTCAGTATGAGCAGTTCTTC.

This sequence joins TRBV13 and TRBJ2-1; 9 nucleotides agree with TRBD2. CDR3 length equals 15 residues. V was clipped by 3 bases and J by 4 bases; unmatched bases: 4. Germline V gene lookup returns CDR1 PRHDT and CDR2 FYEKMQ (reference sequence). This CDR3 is CASSLFSGGYNEQFF. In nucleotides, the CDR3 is TGTGCCAGCAGCTTGTTTAGCGGGGGTTACAATGAGCAGTTCTTC.

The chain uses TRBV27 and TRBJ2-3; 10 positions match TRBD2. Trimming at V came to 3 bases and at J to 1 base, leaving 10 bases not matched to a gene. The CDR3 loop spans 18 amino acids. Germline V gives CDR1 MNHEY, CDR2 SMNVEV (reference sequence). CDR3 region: CASSLVTSGRWGTDTQYF. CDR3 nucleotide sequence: TGTGCCAGCAGTTTGGTGACTAGCGGGCGCTGGGGCACAGATACGCAGTATTTT.

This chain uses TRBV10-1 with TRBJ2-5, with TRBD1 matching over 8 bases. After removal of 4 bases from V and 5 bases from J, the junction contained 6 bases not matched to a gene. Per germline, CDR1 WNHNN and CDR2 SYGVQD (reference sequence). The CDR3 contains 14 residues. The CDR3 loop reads CASSAAGGRETQYF. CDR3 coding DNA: TGCGCCAGCAGTGCAGCAGGGGGCCGGGAGACCCAGTACTTC.

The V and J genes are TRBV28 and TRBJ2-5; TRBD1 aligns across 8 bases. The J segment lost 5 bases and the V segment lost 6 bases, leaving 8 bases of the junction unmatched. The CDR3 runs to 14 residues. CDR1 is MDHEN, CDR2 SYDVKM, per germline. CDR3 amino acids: CASRKTGVAETQYF. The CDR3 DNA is TGTGCCAGCAGAAAGACAGGGGTAGCGGAGACCCAGTACTTC.

The CDR3 region has the DNA TGCGCCAGCAGCTTGGTTCACGCTACCCCCTACGAGCAGTACTTC. Translating it yields CASSLVHATPYEQYF. This chain links TRBV5-1 with TRBJ2-7; D gene uncertain. With 0 bases removed from V and 2 bases from J, the gap between germline ends came to 12 bases. This CDR3 is 15 amino acids long. Germline CDR1 and CDR2: SGHRS and YFSETQ.

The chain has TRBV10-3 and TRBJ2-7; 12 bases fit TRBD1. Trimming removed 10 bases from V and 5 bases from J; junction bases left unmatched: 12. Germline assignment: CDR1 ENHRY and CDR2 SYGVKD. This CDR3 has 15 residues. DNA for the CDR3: TGTGCCACTTTAGACCTGGGACAGGGGGCCAACGAGCAGTACTTC. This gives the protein CATLDLGQGANEQYF.

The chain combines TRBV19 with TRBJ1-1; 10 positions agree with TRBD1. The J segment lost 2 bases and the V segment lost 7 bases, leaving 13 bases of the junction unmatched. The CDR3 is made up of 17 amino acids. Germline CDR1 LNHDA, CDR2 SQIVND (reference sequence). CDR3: CASKDTGTGAKNTEAFF. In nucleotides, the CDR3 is TGTGCCAGTAAGGACACCGGGACAGGGGCGAAAAACACTGAAGCTTTCTTT.

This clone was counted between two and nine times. The CDR3 DNA follows: TGTGCCAGTTCCTACCCCCCGGGACACCTGAACACTGAAGCTTTCTTT. Amino acid sequence: CASSYPPGHLNTEAFF. The J gene is TRBJ1-1, the V gene TRBV5-6; D perhaps matches TRBD1 (6 bases). V shed 8 bases and J shed 0 bases, with 20 bases lying between them. The CDR3 is made up of 16 amino acids. Germline V gene data show CDR1 as SGHDT and CDR2 as YYEEEE.